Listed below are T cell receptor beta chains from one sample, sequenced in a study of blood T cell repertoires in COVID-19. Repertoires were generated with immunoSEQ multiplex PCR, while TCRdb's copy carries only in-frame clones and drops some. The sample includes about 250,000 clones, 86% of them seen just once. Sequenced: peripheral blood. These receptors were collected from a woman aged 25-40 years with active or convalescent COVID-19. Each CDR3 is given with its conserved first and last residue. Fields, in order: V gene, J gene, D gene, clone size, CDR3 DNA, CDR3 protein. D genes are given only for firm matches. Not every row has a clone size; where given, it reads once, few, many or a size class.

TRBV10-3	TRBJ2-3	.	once	TGTGCCTGTCGTGGGCAGGACACAGATACGCAGTATTTT	CACRGQDTDTQYF
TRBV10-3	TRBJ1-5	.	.	TGTGCCATCAGTGAAACAGGTCAGCCCCAGCATTTT	CAISETGQPQHF
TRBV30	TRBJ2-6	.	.	TGTGCCTGGACCCGCGGGTCCTCTGGGGCCAACGTCCTGACTTTC	CAWTRGSSGANVLTF
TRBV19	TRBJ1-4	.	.	TGTGCCAGTAGTATCAGGGGCCATAATGAAAAACTGTTTTTT	CASSIRGHNEKLFF
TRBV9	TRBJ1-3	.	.	TGTGCCAGCAGCGCCCGGGATGTAGCTGGAAACACCATATATTTT	CASSARDVAGNTIYF
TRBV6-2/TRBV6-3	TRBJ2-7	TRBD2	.	TGTGCCAGCAGTAGACTAGCGGTATACTACGAGCAGTACTTC	CASSRLAVYYEQYF
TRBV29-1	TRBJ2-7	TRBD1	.	TGCAGCGTTTCAGAAACCGGGACAGGGAGGACCTACGAGCAGTACTTC	CSVSETGTGRTYEQYF
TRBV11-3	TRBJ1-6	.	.	TGTGCCAGCAGCTTAAGGGGGAAAAATTCACCCCTCCACTTT	CASSLRGKNSPLHF
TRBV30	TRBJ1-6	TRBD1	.	TGTGCCTGGAAGAACAGGGGGGATAATTCACCCCTCCACTTT	CAWKNRGDNSPLHF
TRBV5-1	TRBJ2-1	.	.	TGCGCCAGCAGCCTCGGAACGGGGGGCCCTCACAATGAGCAGTTCTTC	CASSLGTGGPHNEQFF
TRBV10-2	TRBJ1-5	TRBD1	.	TGCGCCAGCAGTGGGGCACAGGGGAGGAGCAATCAGCCCCAGCATTTT	CASSGAQGRSNQPQHF
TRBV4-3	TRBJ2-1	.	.	TGCGCCAGCAGCCAAGTAGGGGGTAATGAGCAGTTCTTC	CASSQVGGNEQFF
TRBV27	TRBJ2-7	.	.	TGTGCCAGCAGTTTACGGGGGATCGGTCTCTACGAGCAGTACTTC	CASSLRGIGLYEQYF
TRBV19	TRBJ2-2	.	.	TGTGCCAGTACCCGCGACAGTGGGGTGAACACCGGGGAGCTGTTTTTT	CASTRDSGVNTGELFF
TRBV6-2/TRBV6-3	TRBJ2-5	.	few	TGTGCCAGCAGTTATACAGGGAGGGCCCAAGAGACCCAGTACTTC	CASSYTGRAQETQYF
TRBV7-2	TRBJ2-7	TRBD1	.	TGTGCCAGCAGCTCTGACAGGGAGTACGAGCAGTACTTC	CASSSDREYEQYF
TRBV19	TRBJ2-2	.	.	TGTGCCAGTACCCAACAGCTGAACACCGGGGAGCTGTTTTTT	CASTQQLNTGELFF
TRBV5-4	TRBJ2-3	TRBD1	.	TGTGCCAGCAGGCCGGACAGGGCGACAGATACGCAGTATTTT	CASRPDRATDTQYF
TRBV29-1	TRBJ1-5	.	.	TGCAGCGTTTTAACACAGAACAATCAGCCCCAGCATTTT	CSVLTQNNQPQHF
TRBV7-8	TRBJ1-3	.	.	TGTGCCAGCGGTGGCAGCTCTGGAAACACCATATATTTT	CASGGSSGNTIYF
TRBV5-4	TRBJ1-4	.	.	TGTGCCAGCAGCCCGGACAGAAGGGAAAAACTGTTTTTT	CASSPDRREKLFF
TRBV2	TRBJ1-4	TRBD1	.	TGTGCCAGCAGTGAAGAGAGGGGGCAAAAACTGTTTTTT	CASSEERGQKLFF
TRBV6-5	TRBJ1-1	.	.	TGTGCCAGCAGGAGCAGGGGCTTCCTGAACACTGAAGCTTTCTTT	CASRSRGFLNTEAFF
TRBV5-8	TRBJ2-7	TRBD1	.	TGTGCCAGCAGACGACAGGGTAGGACCTACGAGCAGTACTTC	CASRRQGRTYEQYF
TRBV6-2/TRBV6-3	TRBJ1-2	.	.	TGTGCCAGCAGTTACTCGGAGGGATTTGTTGGCTACACCTTC	CASSYSEGFVGYTF
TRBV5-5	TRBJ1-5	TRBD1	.	TGTGCCAGCAGCTTGGCGACAGGGGGCTCGGTTCAGCCCCAGCATTTT	CASSLATGGSVQPQHF
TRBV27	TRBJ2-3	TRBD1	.	TGTGCCAGCAGCGTCCGCAGACAGGGTAACACAGATACGCAGTATTTT	CASSVRRQGNTDTQYF
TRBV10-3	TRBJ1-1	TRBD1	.	TGTGCCACGGAACAGGGGCTGCGGGTCGGAGCTTTCTTT	CATEQGLRVGAFF
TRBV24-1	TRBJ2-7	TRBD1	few	TGTGCCACCAGTGACCCTCGACAGGGCGCCTACGAGCAGTACTTC	CATSDPRQGAYEQYF
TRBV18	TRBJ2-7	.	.	TGTGCCAGCTCACCAACCAGTTCCTACGAGCAGTACTTC	CASSPTSSYEQYF
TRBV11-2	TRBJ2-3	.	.	TGTGCCAGCAGCCGACTAGTGTTGAGCACAGATACGCAGTATTTT	CASSRLVLSTDTQYF
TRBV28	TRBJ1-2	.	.	TGTGCCAGCAGCCCCAGATCGGAGTATGGCTACACCTTC	CASSPRSEYGYTF
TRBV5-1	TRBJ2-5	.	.	TGCGCCAGCAGCTTGGGACAGTACCAAGAGACCCAGTACTTC	CASSLGQYQETQYF
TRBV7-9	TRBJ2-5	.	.	TGTGCCAGCAGCTTTAGTATAGAGACCCAGTACTTC	CASSFSIETQYF
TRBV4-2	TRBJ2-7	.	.	TGTGCCAGCAGCCAAGGCGAGGGTAGCTCCTACGAGCAGTACTTC	CASSQGEGSSYEQYF
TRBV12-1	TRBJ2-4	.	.	TGTGCCAGCAGCTGCCAGGCTAGGAGACCGGGACAGGGGGATGCCGTGCTGTCCAAAAACATTCAGTACTTC	CASSCQARRPGQGDAVLSKNIQYF
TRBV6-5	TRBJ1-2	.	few	TGTGCCAGCAGCCAATCTGGGGGGAGGGTCTGGGGCTACACCTTC	CASSQSGGRVWGYTF
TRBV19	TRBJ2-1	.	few	TGTGCCAGTAGTCCTGGACAGAGCAGTTCGCGCGAGGAGTTCTTC	CASSPGQSSSREEFF
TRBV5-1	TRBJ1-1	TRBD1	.	TGCGCCAGCAGCTCCTTCGACAGGGCCACTGAAGCTTTCTTT	CASSSFDRATEAFF
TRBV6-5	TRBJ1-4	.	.	TGTGCCGCGGGGGGGCGTGAAAAACTGTTTTTT	CAAGGREKLFF
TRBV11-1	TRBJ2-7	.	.	TGTGCCAGCAGCTTGGGCCAGGGTTCTTTTTGGAACGAGCAATACTTC	CASSLGQGSFWNEQYF
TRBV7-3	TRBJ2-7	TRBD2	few	TGTGCCAGCAGCTCGCTAGGACTAGCGGGGGGCAATTTTACCTACGAGCAGTACTTC	CASSSLGLAGGNFTYEQYF
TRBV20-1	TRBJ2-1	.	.	TGCAGTGCTACCCGGGATAGGCAGTTCTTC	CSATRDRQFF
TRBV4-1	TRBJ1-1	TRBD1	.	TGCGCCAGCAGCCAAGCGGGCCAGGGGGCTTTACAAGCTTTCTTT	CASSQAGQGALQAFF
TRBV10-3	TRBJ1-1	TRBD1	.	TGTGCCATCAGTATATCGACAGGGATTAACACTGAAGCTTTCTTT	CAISISTGINTEAFF
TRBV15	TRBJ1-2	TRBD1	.	TGTGCCACCAGCAGAGATAGGATACAGGGGTCCACCTTC	CATSRDRIQGSTF
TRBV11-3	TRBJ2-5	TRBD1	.	TGTGCCAGCAGCCTGGACAGGTACCAAGAGACCCAGTACTTC	CASSLDRYQETQYF
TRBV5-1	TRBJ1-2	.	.	TGCGCCAGCAGCTTGACAGGGAGGGTGACGGATGGCTACACCTTC	CASSLTGRVTDGYTF
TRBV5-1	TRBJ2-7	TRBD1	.	TGCGCCAGCAGCTGGGAACTGACCGGGACAGGGGCCCACGAGCAGTACTTC	CASSWELTGTGAHEQYF
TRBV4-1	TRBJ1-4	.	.	TGCGCCAGCAGCCAACGCAAAGATATCAGGGCTAATGAAAAACTGTTTTTT	CASSQRKDIRANEKLFF
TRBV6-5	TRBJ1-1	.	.	TGTGCCAGCAGGTCCACAGACACGAAAGCTTTCTTT	CASRSTDTKAFF
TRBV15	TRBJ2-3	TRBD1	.	TGTGCCACCAGCAGAGATCAGGGGGCGAGCACAGATACGCAGTATTTT	CATSRDQGASTDTQYF
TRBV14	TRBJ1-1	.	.	TGTGCCAGCAGCCCCGAAACGCGGGGCACTGAAGCTTTCTTT	CASSPETRGTEAFF
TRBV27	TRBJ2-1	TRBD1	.	TGTGCCAGCAGTGCCGGAACAGGGGGAGGCAATGAGCAGTTCTTC	CASSAGTGGGNEQFF